The 8 T cell receptor beta chains listed next were all sequenced from one sample in a study of blood T cells in healthy people across ages. It was with a sample-barcoded 5' primer and a J-beta primer mix that a second PCR of roughly 6 to 12 cycles was run. TCRdb reprocessed the 5' RACE reads via MiXCR and lists one record per CDR3 protein. The table has 550,000 to 700,000 distinct CDR3 sequences, 27% seen once. The sequencing input was blood. These receptors all come from a woman between 65 and 79 years old in good health.

This clonotype was counted between two and nine times. As DNA, the CDR3 is TGCGCCAGCAAAACTAGCGGGGGTATATACAATGAGCAGTTCTTC. Translated: CASKTSGGIYNEQFF. The chain has TRBV4-1 and TRBJ2-1; TRBD2 matches at 11 bases. Trimming removed 7 bases from V and 4 bases from J; junction bases left unmatched: 6. The germline V gene encodes CDR1 MGHRA and CDR2 YSYEKL. This CDR3 spans 15 amino acids.

This clonotype was recorded many times. This sequence joins TRBV6-5 and TRBJ2-5, with TRBD1 identical over 10 bases. With 0 bases clipped from V and 1 base from J, the junction kept 5 bases outside the gene matches. Germline V gene sequence: CDR1 MNHEY, CDR2 SVGAGI. The CDR3 consists of 17 residues. CDR3 region: CASSYSRDRGIQETQYF. The DNA for the CDR3 is TGTGCCAGCAGTTACTCGAGGGACAGGGGCATCCAAGAGACCCAGTACTTC.

This clonotype showed up just a few times. This chain joins TRBV6-5 and TRBJ1-4; D might be TRBD1 (5 bases). V lost 4 bases and J lost 2, with 20 bases in between. Germline CDR1 MNHEY, CDR2 SVGAGI. The CDR3 is 18 amino acids. CDR3 sequence: CASSSRWWGVATNEKLFF. CDR3 nucleotides: TGTGCCAGCAGTTCCCGGTGGTGGGGGGTAGCGACTAATGAAAAACTGTTTTTT.

This clonotype has a handful of counts. The chain employs TRBV3-1 and TRBJ2-1; TRBD2 aligns across 8 bases. The J call is doubtful: the DNA matches TRBJ2-7 better. The germline gives CDR1 LGHDT, CDR2 YNNKEL (reference sequence). CDR3 length: 12 residues. CDR3 in DNA: TGTGCCACCGGGGGGGGGAACTACGAGCAGTACTTC. Translating it yields CATGGGNYEQYF.

This rearrangement joins TRBV7-2 to TRBJ1-3, with TRBD1 as a possible D gene (6 bases). V was cut by 5 bases and J by 4 bases, with 18 bases left in between. CDR1 is SGHTA and CDR2 is FQGNSA in the germline V gene. This CDR3 comprises 16 residues. CDR3 coding DNA: TGTGCCAGCAGCCGGGGGGGCGCGACTTCGGGAAACACCATATATTTT. Its translation: CASSRGGATSGNTIYF.

This chain connects TRBV7-2 to TRBJ2-7, with D tentatively TRBD1 (5 bases). Germline CDR1 and CDR2: SGHTA and FQGNSA. The length of the CDR3 is 15 residues. The V gene lost 5 bases and the J gene lost 2 bases, with 16 bases spanning the gap. CDR3 sequence (DNA): TGTGCCAGCAGCCCTTCAGGAACAGGTGCCTACGAGCAGTACTTC. This sequence encodes CASSPSGTGAYEQYF.

This chain joins TRBV27 and TRBJ1-4, with D possibly being TRBD1 (5 bases). V lost 7 bases and J lost 4, with 16 bases in between. The CDR3 consists of 15 residues. CDR1 and CDR2 (germline): MNHEY, SMNVEV (reference sequence). The CDR3 is CASMTWDGNNEKLFF. In DNA, the CDR3 is TGTGCCAGCATGACATGGGACGGAAATAATGAAAAACTGTTTTTT. Full variable domain (outside the CDR3, taken from reference TRBV27 and TRBJ1-4): EAQVTQNPRYLITVTGKKLTVTCSQNMNHEYMSWYRQDPGLGLRQIYYSMNVEVTDKGDVPEGYKVSRKEKRNFPLILESPSPNQTSLYFCASMTWDGNNEKLFFGSGTQLSVL.

The chain uses TRBV5-1 and TRBJ1-6; the D is unclear. V was pared by 0 bases and J by 5 bases, with 3 bases between. The CDR3 is 13 amino acids. Germline assignment: CDR1 SGHRS and CDR2 YFSETQ. The CDR3 nucleotides are TGCGCCAGCAGCTTGGATGATAATTCACCCCTCCACTTT. Translated, it gives CASSLDDNSPLHF.